The 6 T cell receptor beta chains below come from one sample, sequenced in a study of resident and recirculating memory T cells in vitiligo. Clones were read by immunoSEQ multiplex PCR, and TCRdb kept only the in-frame ones, dropping some. This sample has about 76,000 clones, with just over 90% found just once. The sample was blood. The receptors derive from a male donor with vitiligo.

This rearrangement joins TRBV28 to TRBJ1-5; 7 nucleotides agree with TRBD1. This CDR3 is built from 14 residues. Germline CDR1 and CDR2: MDHEN and SYDVKM. V lost 8 bases to trimming and J lost 6 bases; unmatched junction nucleotides: 10. CDR3 in DNA: TGTGCCAGCGGCCGAGACAGGGATCGTCAGCCCCAGCATTTT. Translated, it gives CASGRDRDRQPQHF.

V gene TRBV28 combines with J gene TRBJ2-7; the D gene is possibly TRBD1 (6 bases). Germline loops: CDR1 MDHEN, CDR2 SYDVKM. V lost 7 bases to trimming and J lost 5 bases, with 15 bases between them. The length of the CDR3 is 13 residues. CDR3 sequence (DNA): TGTGCCAGCACCAAAGGGGGATTTGACGAGCAGTACTTC. Translated, it gives CASTKGGFDEQYF.

The chain links TRBV30 to TRBJ2-1, with TRBD2 matching over 8 bases. Per germline, CDR1 GTSNPN and CDR2 SVGIG (reference sequence). The junction had 4 bases not matched to a gene; V was cut back by 2 bases and J by 4 bases. There are 14 residues in the CDR3. CDR3 sequence reads: CAWSPLAGYNEQFF. CDR3 sequence (DNA): TGTGCCTGGAGTCCATTAGCGGGATACAATGAGCAGTTCTTC.

V usage is TRBV5-6 and J usage is TRBJ2-7, with D possibly TRBD2 on 6 matching bases. The CDR3 length is 15 residues. The V end was cut by 4 bases, the J end by 4 bases, with 18 bases between. Germline loops: CDR1 SGHDT, CDR2 YYEEEE. CDR3 loop: CASSPILTGGYEQYF. CDR3 DNA: TGTGCCAGCAGCCCCATCCTGACCGGGGGTTACGAGCAGTACTTC.

This chain joins TRBV19 and TRBJ1-1; possibly TRBD1 for D (6 bases). Trimming pared 10 bases from V and 1 base from J, leaving 19 bases between. The V gene's germline CDR1 is LNHDA and CDR2 SQIVND (reference sequence). The CDR3 runs to 15 residues. CDR3 residues: CATLPGHDGNTEAFF. The CDR3 nucleotides are TGTGCCACCTTACCGGGACACGACGGGAACACTGAAGCTTTCTTT.

CDR3 sequence (DNA): TGTGCCAGCTCACCAAACAGGCCCTCAACTAATGAAAAACTGTTTTTT. Translation: CASSPNRPSTNEKLFF. The rearrangement links TRBV18 to TRBJ1-4, with a possible D match to TRBD1 (5 bases). V was trimmed by 2 bases and J by 0 bases, leaving 10 bases between them. The germline gives CDR1 KGHSH, CDR2 LQKENI. This CDR3 is built from 16 residues.